This T cell receptor beta chain was found in a study of a mutant IDH1 vaccine in newly diagnosed glioma. Whole-study context: Patients were pretreated with radiotherapy, temozolomide, or both, mostly both. The week-35 safety follow-up was V12, and the week-47 study end was V13.

Measured with immunoSEQ multiplex PCR; TCRdb has only the in-frame clones, and not every one. Here the sample spans more than 35,000 clones, 81% being singletons. The germline V gene encodes CDR1 SGHNT and CDR2 YYREEE (reference sequence). CDR3 length: 14 amino acids. Unmatched junction bases numbered 7, after V lost 4 bases and J lost 5 bases. In the case of this clone: Antigen: not known.

The time point: week 35, safety follow-up. Doses of 300 ug of mutant IDH1 20-mer peptide were given with topical imiquimod. This clonotype was sampled from a middle-aged woman with glioma. Some clones in this sample may be carry-over from other donors' samples. Sequencing was performed on PBMCs, taken from a glioma patient whose treatment included an IDH1 peptide vaccine. The genes are TRBV5-4 and TRBJ1-1; 8 bases agree with TRBD1. The CDR3 nucleotides read TGTGCCAGCAGCCTCCAGGGGGCGTGGACTGAAGCTTTCTTT. It codes for CASSLQGAWTEAFF.